The 7 T cell receptor beta chains below come from one sample, sequenced in a study of OX40 agonist ivuxolimab in advanced cancers. Repertoires were generated with immunoSEQ multiplex PCR, while TCRdb's copy carries only in-frame clones and drops some. Of some 80,000 clones listed, around 90% are singletons. The sample was CD4+ or CD8+ T cells sorted from blood, taken in a trial of the OX40 agonist ivuxolimab. The receptors originated from an adult with an advanced solid tumor such as melanoma, head and neck, liver or kidney cancer.

The chain has TRBV4-1 and TRBJ2-6; 7 bases are a match to TRBD1. The germline gives CDR1 MGHRA, CDR2 YSYEKL. The CDR3 runs to 18 residues. The V segment lost 2 bases and the J segment 3 bases; nucleotides outside the gene matches: 10. CDR3 region: CASSQTIVGGFGANVLTF. The CDR3 DNA reads TGCGCCAGCAGCCAAACCATAGTAGGGGGCTTTGGGGCCAACGTCCTGACTTTC.

J is TRBJ2-7 and V is TRBV5-6; TRBD1 agrees at 9 bases. The CDR3 is 15 residues long. Germline-derived CDR1 and CDR2 are SGHDT and YYEEEE. Trimming took 3 bases from V and 2 from J; bases not matched to a gene: 6. The CDR3 DNA follows: TGTGCCAGCAGCTCCCGGGGGACAGGGACCTACGAGCAGTACTTC. Its protein product is CASSSRGTGTYEQYF.

This chain uses TRBV5-1 with TRBJ2-1; the D gene could be TRBD1 or TRBD2 (5 bases each). This CDR3 region has 13 residues. CDR1 is SGHRS, CDR2 YFSETQ, per germline. V was cut by 0 bases and J by 8 bases, with 9 bases left in between. CDR3 DNA: TGCGCCAGCAGCTTGGAACGGGGCGATGAGCAGTTCTTC. Protein product: CASSLERGDEQFF.

This chain joins TRBV5-5 and TRBJ2-3; 12 bases align to TRBD2. CDR3 length equals 17 residues. Trimming cost V 0 bases and J 2 bases; bases outside gene matches: 4. Germline lookup yields CDR1 SGHKS and CDR2 YYEKEE (reference sequence). CDR3 sequence: CASSLALAGGPTDTQYF. For the CDR3, the DNA is TGTGCCAGCAGCTTGGCTCTAGCGGGAGGGCCCACAGATACGCAGTATTTT.

This chain uses TRBV15 with TRBJ1-1; no reliable D call. The CDR3 is made up of 14 amino acids. The germline gives CDR1 LNHNV, CDR2 YYDKDF (reference sequence). The V and J ends lost 0 bases and 2 bases respectively, with 7 bases between them. CDR3 sequence reads: CATSRDRTNTEAFF. DNA for the CDR3: TGTGCCACCAGCAGAGATAGGACTAACACTGAAGCTTTCTTT.

This clone appeared a few times. V gene TRBV7-2 combines with J gene TRBJ2-7; 16 bases agree with TRBD2. The germline V gene has CDR1 SGHTA and CDR2 FQGNSA. The CDR3 runs 18 residues. After removal of 2 bases from V and 6 bases from J, the junction contained 10 bases not matched to a gene. CDR3 DNA sequence: TGTGCCAGCAGCTTACAACCGGGACTAGCGGGAGGGCAGGGCGAGCAGTACTTC. Its translation is CASSLQPGLAGGQGEQYF.

The V gene is TRBV27, the J gene TRBJ2-7; D perhaps matches TRBD2 (6 bases). Germline-derived CDR1 and CDR2 are MNHEY and SMNVEV (reference sequence). This CDR3 is built from 13 residues. With 8 bases removed from V and 6 bases from J, the gap between germline ends came to 17 bases. The CDR3 region is CASGVWGVGEQYF. The CDR3 bases are TGTGCCAGCGGTGTTTGGGGGGTGGGCGAGCAGTACTTC.